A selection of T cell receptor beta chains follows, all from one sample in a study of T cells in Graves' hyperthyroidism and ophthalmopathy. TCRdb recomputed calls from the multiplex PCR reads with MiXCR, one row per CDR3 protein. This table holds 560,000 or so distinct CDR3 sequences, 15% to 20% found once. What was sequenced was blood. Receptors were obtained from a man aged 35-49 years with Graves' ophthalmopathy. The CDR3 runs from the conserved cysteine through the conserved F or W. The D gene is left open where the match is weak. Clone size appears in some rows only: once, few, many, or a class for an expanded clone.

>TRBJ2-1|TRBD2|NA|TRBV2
CASSEQGGRAYYNEQFF
TGTGCCAGCAGTGAACAGGGCGGGAGGGCCTATTACAATGAGCAGTTCTTC
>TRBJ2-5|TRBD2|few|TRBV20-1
CSARVAGAQYF
TGCAGTGCTAGAGTGGCGGGGGCCCAGTACTTC
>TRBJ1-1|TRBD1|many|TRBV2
CASRGSGGNTEAFF
TGTGCCAGCAGGGGATCAGGGGGAAACACTGAAGCTTTCTTT
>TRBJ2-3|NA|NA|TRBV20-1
CSAGGGASHTDTQYF
TGCAGTGCTGGTGGGGGGGCATCCCACACAGATACGCAGTATTTT
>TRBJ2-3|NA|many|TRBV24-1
CATSDFWATDTQYF
TGTGCCACCAGTGATTTTTGGGCGACGGATACGCAGTATTTT
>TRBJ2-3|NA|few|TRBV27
CASSFSGGTDTQYF
TGTGCCAGCAGTTTTAGCGGAGGCACAGATACGCAGTATTTT
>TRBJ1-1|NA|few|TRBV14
CASSQDQGNTEAFF
TGTGCCAGCAGCCAAGATCAGGGGAACACTGAAGCTTTCTTT
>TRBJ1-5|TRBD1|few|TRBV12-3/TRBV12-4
CASSSDRVGQPQHF
TGTGCCAGCAGTTCCGACAGGGTGGGTCAGCCCCAGCATTTT
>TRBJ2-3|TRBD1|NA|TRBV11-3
CASSLGGQGIGTQYF
TGTGCCAGCAGCTTAGGGGGACAGGGAATAGGTACACAGTATTTT
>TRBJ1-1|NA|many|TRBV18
CASSPPSGLRAYAFF
TGTGCCAGCTCACCCCCCTCGGGGCTCCGAGCGTATGCTTTCTTT
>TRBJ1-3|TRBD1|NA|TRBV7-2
CASSAGQGAWGNTIYF
TGTGCCAGCAGCGCCGGACAGGGGGCGTGGGGAAACACCATATATTTT
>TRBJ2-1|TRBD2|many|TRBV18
CASSADSGTRLYNEQFF
TGTGCCAGCTCAGCAGACAGCGGGACTAGACTTTACAATGAGCAGTTCTTC
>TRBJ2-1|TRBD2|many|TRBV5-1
CASSEGTSGYNEQFF
TGCGCCAGTAGCGAGGGGACTAGCGGGTACAATGAGCAGTTCTTC
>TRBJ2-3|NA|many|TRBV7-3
CASSLTGGLTDTQYF
TGTGCCAGCAGCTTAACAGGGGGACTAACAGATACGCAGTATTTT
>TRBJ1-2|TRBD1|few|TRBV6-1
CASRPRGTGGQDYGYTF
TGTGCCAGCCGTCCGCGAGGGACAGGGGGCCAAGACTATGGCTACACCTTC
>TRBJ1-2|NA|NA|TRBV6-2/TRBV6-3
CASKGGEYGYTF
TGTGCCAGCAAGGGGGGGGAATATGGCTACACCTTC
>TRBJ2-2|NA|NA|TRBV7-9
CASSPIFAANTGELFF
TGTGCCAGCAGCCCCATTTTTGCGGCGAACACCGGGGAGCTGTTTTTT
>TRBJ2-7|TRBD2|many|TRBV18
CASSPPRGGSFLEQYF
TGTGCCAGCTCACCCCCTCGGGGCGGGAGTTTTCTGGAGCAGTACTTC
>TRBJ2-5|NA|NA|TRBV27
CASSLFGPEETQYF
TGTGCCAGCAGTTTATTTGGGCCGGAAGAGACCCAGTACTTC
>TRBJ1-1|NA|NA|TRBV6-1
CASTRTGTTEAFF
TGTGCCAGCACTCGAACAGGGACCACTGAAGCTTTCTTT
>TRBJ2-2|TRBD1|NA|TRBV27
CASRELTGTGGNTGELFF
TGTGCCAGCAGAGAGTTAACCGGGACAGGGGGGAACACCGGGGAGCTGTTTTTT
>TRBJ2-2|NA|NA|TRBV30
CAWSVSVGRNTGELFF
TGTGCCTGGAGTGTGAGTGTGGGCCGAAACACCGGGGAGCTGTTTTTT
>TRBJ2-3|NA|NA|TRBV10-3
CAISESRGKADTQYF
TGTGCCATCAGTGAGTCGAGGGGGAAAGCAGATACGCAGTATTTT